Given below is one T cell receptor (beta chain) in context. This record comes from a study of blood T cell repertoires in COVID-19. As for the study in general: Both acute and convalescent COVID-19 samples were obtained from the United States, Italy and Spain. In each case, the material was cDNA or gDNA derived from T cells, B-cell-depleted T cells, or PBMCs.

In the original processing: From reference gene primer amplification, estimates of nucleated cell counts were derived. The protocol was immunoSEQ multiplex PCR, while the TCRdb copy is restricted to in-frame clones and leaves out a portion. That table gives V, J and clone size, and the DNA gave D and trimming. The data show about 240,000 clones, around 83% seen once. The length of the CDR3 is 13 residues. Trimming took 4 bases from V and 6 from J, leaving 9 bases between them. Germline CDR1 reads LNHDA; CDR2 reads SQIVND (reference sequence). The chain joins TRBV19 to TRBJ2-2; TRBD1 is a possible D gene (5 bases). The origin of this receptor is a woman under 30 with acute or convalescent COVID-19. Sequenced: peripheral blood. Here the CDR3 DNA reads TGTGCCAGTAGTACCCAGGGTTCCGGGGAGCTGTTTTTT. Protein: CASSTQGSGELFF.